Below are 22 T cell receptor beta chains sequenced from a single sample in a study of T cell responses to AZD1222 COVID-19 vaccine. Measured with immunoSEQ multiplex PCR; TCRdb has only the in-frame clones, and not every one. The sample has roughly 120,000 clones, more than 70% seen once. The input for sequencing was peripheral blood, taken 28 days after the second AZD1222 dose. These receptors came from an adult who received the AZD1222 COVID-19 vaccine.

The chain links TRBV6-5 to TRBJ2-1, with 7 nucleotides matching TRBD1. CDR1 is MNHEY, CDR2 SVGAGI, per germline. This CDR3 has 15 residues. Trimming removed 7 bases from V and 2 bases from J; junction bases left unmatched: 8. The CDR3 loop is CASIFGTAAYNEQFF. Here the CDR3 DNA reads TGTGCCAGCATCTTTGGGACAGCGGCCTACAATGAGCAGTTCTTC.

The chain employs TRBV3-1 (or the pseudogene TRBV3-2) and TRBJ2-7; D possibly corresponds to TRBD1 (6 bases). V lost 3 bases, J lost 2 bases, and 14 bases lay in between. Per germline, CDR1 LGHDT and CDR2 YNNKEL (reference sequence). The CDR3 is 15 residues long. This chain's CDR3 is CASSQTGSLPYEQYF. The CDR3 nucleotides are TGTGCCAGCAGCCAGACAGGATCTTTGCCCTACGAGCAGTACTTC.

This clone has only one observation. The chain combines TRBV6-5 with TRBJ1-5, with 7 nucleotides matching TRBD1. Germline lookup yields CDR1 MNHEY and CDR2 SVGAGI. With V trimmed by 7 bases and J by 3 bases, 9 bases remained unmatched. CDR3 length equals 15 residues. The CDR3 DNA follows: TGTGCCAGCAAGATCCGGGACAGCTTCAATCAGCCCCAGCATTTT. Residues: CASKIRDSFNQPQHF.

The CDR3 DNA reads as TGCGCCAGCAGCTTGGGTCAGGACTACAATGAGCAGTTCTTC. Translation gives CASSLGQDYNEQFF. The chain recombines TRBV5-1 with TRBJ2-1; D gene uncertain. The V end lost 0 bases, the J end lost 3 bases, and 7 bases lay between the germline ends. CDR3 size: 14 residues. CDR1 SGHRS and CDR2 YFSETQ come from the germline V gene.

This chain links TRBV21-1 with TRBJ2-2. TRBV21-1 is designated a pseudogene. The CDR3 is 11 residues long. The CDR3 nucleotides are TGTGCCAGCAGCAAAGGTGGGGAGCTGTTTTTT. Its protein is CASSKGGELFF.

V usage is TRBV5-6 and J usage is TRBJ1-3; no clear D. CDR3 length equals 17 residues. Germline CDR1 and CDR2: SGHDT and YYEEEE. V gave up 0 bases and J gave up 4 bases, with 17 bases separating them. The CDR3 sequence: CASSLVRLPSVGNTIYF. CDR3 sequence (DNA): TGTGCCAGCAGCTTGGTCAGGCTACCCTCGGTCGGAAACACCATATATTTT.

V usage is TRBV19 and J usage is TRBJ2-2, with TRBD2 identical over 7 bases. CDR1 is LNHDA, CDR2 SQIVND, per germline (reference sequence). The V and J ends lost 3 bases and 2 bases, in that order; junction bases with no gene match: 3. This CDR3 comprises 15 residues. The chain's CDR3 is CASSMGGYNTGELFF. DNA for the CDR3: TGTGCCAGTAGTATGGGGGGGTATAACACCGGGGAGCTGTTTTTT.

The chain is built from TRBV6-5 and TRBJ1-3; perhaps TRBD1 as D (6 bases). Germline CDR1 and CDR2: MNHEY and SVGAGI. This CDR3 has 16 residues. The V gene lost 4 bases and the J gene lost 0 bases, with 13 bases spanning the gap. CDR3 nucleotides: TGTGCCAGCAGTTTGGACAGACCGGGCTCTGGAAACACCATATATTTT. It yields the protein CASSLDRPGSGNTIYF.

V is TRBV10-3 and J is TRBJ1-1; no clear D. Germline CDR1 is ENHRY and CDR2 is SYGVKD. The CDR3 is 13 residues long. Trimming removed 5 bases from V and 1 base from J, with 8 bases in between. The CDR3 sequence: CAISPSENTEAFF. CDR3 sequence (DNA): TGTGCCATCAGTCCATCCGAGAACACTGAAGCTTTCTTT.

V and J are TRBV5-8 and TRBJ2-5, with TRBD1 matching over 8 bases. The CDR3 has 19 residues. Germline V gives CDR1 SGHTS, CDR2 YDEGEE. V was clipped by 4 bases and J by 1 base; unmatched bases: 18. The CDR3 nucleotides read TGTGCCAGCAGCCATCCTACAGGGGGTGGAGGTTGGGGCCAAGAGACCCAGTACTTC. Residues: CASSHPTGGGGWGQETQYF.

The V call is TRBV6-5, the J call TRBJ1-1; no reliable D call. Trimming took 6 bases from V and 13 from J, leaving 18 bases between them. Germline CDR1 is MNHEY and CDR2 is SVGAGI. The length of the CDR3 is 12 residues. The CDR3 is CASRRKDGIGFF. DNA for the CDR3: TGTGCCAGCAGAAGGAAGGACGGAATTGGTTTCTTT.

The chain links TRBV11-2 to TRBJ2-4; D is perhaps TRBD2 (5 bases). Trimming took off 7 bases at V and 6 bases at J, with 22 bases between the two ends. The CDR3 loop spans 16 amino acids. Germline V lookup: CDR1 SGHAT, CDR2 FQNNGV. The CDR3 nucleotides read TGTGCCAGCACCCACCGGAGGTCCAAATTGGGAAACATTCAGTACTTC. The encoded protein is CASTHRRSKLGNIQYF.

This clone was picked up a small number of times. The chain joins TRBV5-3 to TRBJ2-1, with a tentative D call TRBD1 (6 bases). TRBV5-3 is known as an ORF, though its function is uncertain. This CDR3 is 13 amino acids long. Trimming stripped 4 bases from V and 4 bases from J, with 9 bases between. CDR3 in amino acids: CARSQGQYNEQFF. CDR3 DNA sequence: TGTGCCAGAAGCCAGGGACAATACAATGAGCAGTTCTTC.

The chain joins TRBV10-3 to TRBJ1-2; 8 positions match TRBD1. CDR1 ENHRY and CDR2 SYGVKD come from the germline V gene. The CDR3 length is 13 residues. Trimming cost V 5 bases and J 6 bases; bases outside gene matches: 5. CDR3 loop: CAISIPGQDGYTF. CDR3 DNA sequence: TGTGCCATCAGTATCCCGGGACAGGATGGCTACACCTTC.

The CDR3 sequence is CASSTSGAGSGEQYF. The CDR3 DNA reads TGTGCCAGCAGCACAAGCGGGGCCGGGTCGGGCGAGCAGTACTTC. The chain employs TRBV28 and TRBJ2-7; 7 nucleotides line up with TRBD2. V gave up 6 bases and J gave up 6 bases; unmatched junction bases: 14. The CDR3 consists of 15 residues. Germline V gives CDR1 MDHEN, CDR2 SYDVKM.

The CDR3 sequence: CASSGTGLPYEEQYF. The CDR3 bases are TGTGCCAGCAGCGGCACAGGGCTTCCTTACGAGGAGCAGTACTTC. The chain combines TRBV9 with TRBJ2-7, with D tentatively TRBD1 (6 bases). The germline CDR1 and CDR2 sequences are SGDLS and YYNGEE. V shed 3 bases and J shed 7 bases, with 20 bases lying between them. The CDR3 runs to 15 residues. Supplemented by reference TRBV9 and TRBJ2-7, the full variable domain reads DSGVTQTPKHLITATGQRVTLRCSPRSGDLSVYWYQQSLDQGLQFLIQYYNGEERAKGNILERFSAQQFPDLHSELNLSSLELGDSALYFCASSGTGLPYEEQYFGPGTRLTVT.

This chain uses TRBV5-1 with TRBJ2-7; 9 positions agree with TRBD1. V trimming: 7 bases; J trimming: 4 bases; junction bases outside the gene matches: 6. There are 13 residues in the CDR3. The V gene's germline CDR1 is SGHRS and CDR2 YFSETQ. The CDR3: CASGGQGHYEQYF. As DNA, the CDR3 is TGCGCCAGCGGGGGACAGGGCCATTACGAGCAGTACTTC.

The rearrangement links TRBV6-4 to TRBJ1-1; D unresolved. Per the germline V gene, CDR1 is MRHNA and CDR2 is SNTAGT. V dropped 6 bases and J dropped 4 bases, with 12 bases sitting between them. The CDR3 has 13 amino acids. The CDR3 DNA follows: TGTGCCAGCAGCCCTACAAGGGCCACTGAAGCTTTCTTT. Its protein product is CASSPTRATEAFF.

V and J are TRBV5-1 and TRBJ1-4; the D is unclear. This CDR3 is 14 amino acids long. In germline, CDR1 is SGHRS, CDR2 YFSETQ. V dropped 0 bases and J dropped 7 bases, with 10 bases sitting between them. Here the CDR3 reads CASSLGGSGEKLFF. The CDR3 DNA is TGCGCCAGCAGCTTGGGTGGGAGTGGTGAAAAACTGTTTTTT.

This clone appeared a few times. The chain links TRBV6-2 or TRBV6-3 to TRBJ1-3; no clear D gene. From germline, CDR1 is MNHEY and CDR2 SVGEGT. There are 12 residues in the CDR3. Trimming took 3 bases from V and 3 from J, leaving 3 bases between them. The DNA for the CDR3 is TGTGCCAGCAGTTATCGTGGAAACACCATATATTTT. This codes for CASSYRGNTIYF.

This clone appeared a few times. The CDR3 reads CASSPAFGDTEAFF. CDR3 bases: TGTGCCAGCAGCCCAGCTTTTGGAGACACTGAAGCTTTCTTT. This chain joins TRBV5-4 and TRBJ1-1, with D hard to call. The CDR3 contains 14 residues. Germline V CDR1 and CDR2: SGHNT, YYREEE (reference sequence). V shed 4 bases and J shed 3 bases, with 13 bases lying between them.

The chain employs TRBV28 and TRBJ2-7, with 9 bases that match TRBD2. CDR1 is MDHEN and CDR2 is SYDVKM in the germline V gene. V trimming: 4 bases; J trimming: 9 bases; junction bases outside the gene matches: 16. There are 16 residues in the CDR3. CDR3 protein: CASSSSGASGDVVQYF. CDR3 coding DNA: TGTGCCAGCAGTTCCTCAGGGGCTAGCGGGGACGTGGTGCAGTACTTC. The full variable domain, completed using reference TRBV28 and TRBJ2-7, is DVKVTQSSRYLVKRTGEKVFLECVQDMDHENMFWYRQDPGLGLRLIYFSYDVKMKEKGDIPEGYSVSREKKERFSLILESASTNQTSMYLCASSSSGASGDVVQYFGPGTRLTVT.